The 10 T cell receptor beta chains presented below share a single source sample, sequenced in a study of T cells in Graves' hyperthyroidism and ophthalmopathy (dated by TCRdb to about 2019). The library was prepared using multiplex PCR. Sequencing was carried out with an Illumina HiSeq 2000. The TCR beta CDR3 regions were amplified from the RNA transcripts. A first-round RT-PCR of the TCR CDR3 used the HTBI primer set with the Qiagen OneStep RT-PCR kit. TCRdb passed the public sequencing reads through fastp at Q25 and MiXCR, retaining productive beta sequences. Rows merge per CDR3 protein into single entries with the most common DNA and genes. In this sample the table shows hundreds of thousands of distinct CDR3 sequences, 15% to 17% of which occur a single time. The top ten clones comprise roughly 14% of the sample. The sample was blood. Receptors originate from a woman younger than 35 with Graves' hyperthyroidism.

The chain recombines TRBV3-1 with TRBJ2-3, with a tentative D call TRBD2 (5 bases). Germline V gene sequence: CDR1 LGHDT, CDR2 YNNKEL (reference sequence). This CDR3 has 12 amino acids. With 3 bases removed from V and 6 bases from J, the gap between germline ends came to 7 bases. CDR3 nucleotides: TGTGCCAGCAGCCAGGACTGGGATACGCAGTATTTT. It specifies CASSQDWDTQYF.

This chain links TRBV28 with TRBJ2-7, with D perhaps matching TRBD1 (5 bases). Germline values: CDR1 MDHEN, CDR2 SYDVKM. The ends were cut back, 9 bases at V and 2 bases at J, with 14 bases in the middle. The CDR3 is 13 amino acids. The CDR3 reads CASAGQRTYEQYF. CDR3 bases: TGTGCCAGTGCAGGGCAGAGAACCTACGAGCAGTACTTC.

The chain carries TRBV13 and TRBJ1-2, with D tentatively TRBD1 (6 bases). V was trimmed by 5 bases and J by 1 base, leaving 11 bases between them. The germline V gene encodes CDR1 PRHDT and CDR2 FYEKMQ (reference sequence). The CDR3 is 14 residues long. The CDR3 here is CASSQAGDNYGYTF. In DNA form, the CDR3 reads TGTGCCAGCAGCCAGGCAGGGGATAACTATGGCTACACCTTC.

The V call is TRBV20-1, the J call TRBJ1-5, with 10 bases matching TRBD1. Germline V gene lookup returns CDR1 DFQATT and CDR2 SNEGSKA (reference sequence). The CDR3 length is 16 residues. V gave up 6 bases and J gave up 3 bases; unmatched junction bases: 11. The CDR3 bases are TGCAGTGCCCCAGAGGCCGGGACAGGGGACAATCAGCCCCAGCATTTT. Translation gives CSAPEAGTGDNQPQHF.

This clonotype has more than one count but fewer than ten. The gene calls are TRBV24-1 and TRBJ2-7; D perhaps matches TRBD1 (6 bases). Germline V CDR1 and CDR2: KGHDR, SFDVKD. The CDR3 runs 14 residues. Between the trimmed V and J ends, which lost 3 bases and 3 bases, there was a span of 11 bases. The CDR3 loop reads CATSDRDRIYEQYF. CDR3 DNA sequence: TGTGCCACCAGTGATCGTGACAGGATCTACGAGCAGTACTTC.

This clonotype turned up a few times. This chain links TRBV20-1 with TRBJ2-7; tentative D call: TRBD2 (5 bases). The germline V gene encodes CDR1 DFQATT and CDR2 SNEGSKA (reference sequence). The CDR3 is 14 residues long. V was trimmed by 3 bases and J by 2 bases, leaving 14 bases between them. The CDR3, as DNA: TGCAGTGCTAGTAGGGAGAGCGTCACCTACGAGCAGTACTTC. It yields the protein CSASRESVTYEQYF.

The genes are TRBV6-1 and TRBJ2-5; D ambiguous. Germline CDR1 and CDR2: MNHNS and SASEGT. The V and J ends lost 6 bases and 2 bases respectively, with 13 bases between them. There are 14 residues in the CDR3. The DNA for the CDR3 is TGTGCCAGCAGGACCTCACCGAGGCAAGAGACCCAGTACTTC. Translated, it gives CASRTSPRQETQYF.

The genes are TRBV6-1 and TRBJ2-2, with D possibly being TRBD2 (6 bases). CDR1 is MNHNS and CDR2 is SASEGT in the germline V gene. V gave up 5 bases and J gave up 0 bases, with 10 bases separating them. This CDR3 has 15 amino acids. The CDR3 here is CASSRRTTNTGELFF. In nucleotides, the CDR3 is TGTGCCAGCAGTCGTCGGACTACGAACACCGGGGAGCTGTTTTTT.

There are many counts of this clonotype. The chain is built from TRBV5-1 and TRBJ2-7, with D possibly TRBD2 on 5 matching bases. Between the trimmed V and J ends, which lost 5 bases and 0 bases, there was a span of 18 bases. The CDR3 runs to 16 residues. CDR1 SGHRS and CDR2 YFSETQ come from the germline V gene. The DNA of the CDR3 is TGCGCCAGCAGGGACGGAAGAGGGATTAGCTCCTACGAGCAGTACTTC. Translated, it gives CASRDGRGISSYEQYF. The whole variable domain, filled in from reference TRBV5-1 and TRBJ2-7, reads KAGVTQTPRYLIKTRGQQVTLSCSPISGHRSVSWYQQTPGQGLQFLFEYFSETQRNKGNFPGRFSGRQFSNSRSEMNVSTLELGDSALYLCASRDGRGISSYEQYFGPGTRLTVT.

This clonotype was counted only a few times. The V and J genes are TRBV7-9 and TRBJ2-5; 7 bases fit TRBD1. The junction had 6 bases not matched to a gene; V was cut back by 1 base and J by 4 bases. The CDR3 consists of 15 residues. Looked up from germline, CDR1 is SEHNR and CDR2 is FQNEAQ (reference sequence). The CDR3 protein is CASSLGQGLGETQYF. The CDR3 DNA is TGTGCCAGCAGCTTAGGACAGGGCCTGGGAGAGACCCAGTACTTC.